The clone carrying this T cell receptor (beta chain) was observed many times. Per germline, CDR1 DFQATT and CDR2 SNEGSKA (reference sequence). CDR3 size: 13 residues. V was trimmed by 0 bases and J by 10 bases, leaving 15 bases between them. TCRdb fed the RT-PCR reads into MiXCR, producing one record per CDR3 protein. The repertoire holds about 680,000 distinct CDR3 sequences, with 14% as singletons. This chain connects TRBV20-1 to TRBJ1-2; TRBD1 might be the D (5 bases). The sequence was obtained from a female donor in good health, serving as a healthy control. The sequenced material came from memory CD4+ T cells from blood. Written as DNA, the CDR3 is TGCAGTGCTAGAGATGAGGGGTCGGAACTCTACACCTTC. It is translated as CSARDEGSELYTF.